This T cell receptor beta chain was documented in a study of monozygotic twins with inflammatory bowel disease. TCRdb re-called the 5' RACE reads and catalogs CDR3 proteins one per entry, DNA excluded. Here the sample table reports more than 300,000 distinct CDR3 sequences. CDR3 size: 17 residues. Germline V lookup: CDR1 LGHNA, CDR2 YSLEER. The sequence was obtained from a human donor with ulcerative colitis or Crohn's disease, or a healthy co-twin of an affected twin (not recorded which). The V and J genes are TRBV4-3 and TRBJ1-1; no DNA is available, so the TRBD1 call from TCRdb remains unchecked. Sequenced sample: blood. The chain's CDR3 is CASSQQVTGAKIDVAFF.